These 21 T cell receptor beta chains originate from one sample sequenced in a study of blood T cells in healthy people across ages. Through a sample-barcoded 5' primer and a J-beta primer mix, a second PCR was run for roughly 7 to 11 cycles. TCRdb redid the calling of the 5' RACE reads with MiXCR, one entry per CDR3 protein. This table has approximately 1.5 million distinct CDR3 sequences, about 45% appearing once. The sequenced sample was blood. All receptors come from a woman between 18 and 30 years old in good health.

CDR3 nucleotide sequence: TGCAGTGCTAGAGTGCGCGGTGATGGACCCTCCGGGTTTCGTGGCTACACCTTC. Translation: CSARVRGDGPSGFRGYTF. This chain links TRBV20-1 with TRBJ1-2; D is unresolved. V shed 1 base and J shed 7 bases, with 28 bases lying between them. The CDR3 contains 18 residues. The germline CDR1 and CDR2 sequences are DFQATT and SNEGSKA (reference sequence).

This clonotype has just a few counts. This sequence joins TRBV9 and TRBJ2-7; TRBD1 or TRBD2 may be the D gene (5 bases each). With 2 bases removed from V and 1 base from J, the gap between germline ends came to 13 bases. This CDR3 is 15 amino acids long. Germline CDR1 reads SGDLS; CDR2 reads YYNGEE. The CDR3 sequence is CASSVAGTHSYEQYF. The CDR3, as DNA: TGTGCCAGCAGCGTCGCCGGGACGCATTCCTACGAGCAGTACTTC.

This clonotype was observed a handful of times. The CDR3 bases are TGTGCCACCAACCGGGACCCATACAATGAGCAGTTCTTC. This translates into CATNRDPYNEQFF. J is TRBJ2-1 and V is TRBV6-6, with D perhaps TRBD1 or TRBD2 (5 bases each). V shed 10 bases and J shed 4 bases, with 14 bases lying between them. The CDR3 loop spans 13 amino acids. CDR1 and CDR2 from the germline V gene are MNHNY and SVGAGI (reference sequence).

This clonotype showed up just a few times. This chain connects TRBV20-1 to TRBJ2-5, with TRBD2 matching over 13 bases. The germline gives CDR1 DFQATT, CDR2 SNEGSKA (reference sequence). The CDR3 sequence is 14 residues long. J lost 11 bases, V lost 6 bases, and 12 bases had no gene match. The CDR3 DNA reads TGCAGTGCAAAACTAGCGGGAGGGCCGCGAGAGCAGTACTTC. Encoded protein: CSAKLAGGPREQYF.

This clonotype was counted a few times. The J gene is TRBJ2-1, the V gene TRBV7-2, with 10 bases matching TRBD2. The length of the CDR3 is 16 residues. Germline V lookup: CDR1 SGHTA, CDR2 FQGNSA. The V and J ends lost 1 base and 7 bases, in that order; junction bases with no gene match: 7. This chain's CDR3 is CASSLDGGTSVNEQFF. As DNA, the CDR3 is TGTGCCAGCAGCTTAGATGGTGGGACTAGCGTTAATGAGCAGTTCTTC.

The chain couples TRBV30 to TRBJ1-2; the match to TRBD1 covers 7 bases. This CDR3 region has 15 residues. V was pared by 4 bases and J by 1 base, with 9 bases of the junction left unmatched. The germline V gene encodes CDR1 GTSNPN and CDR2 SVGIG (reference sequence). The CDR3 region is CAWTYPGQVNYGYTF. The CDR3 DNA reads TGTGCCTGGACCTACCCCGGACAGGTTAACTATGGCTACACCTTC.

V is TRBV6-8 and J is TRBJ1-5, with 9 bases lining up with TRBD1. The CDR3 length is 16 residues. With 6 bases clipped from V and 1 base from J, the junction kept 7 bases outside the gene matches. Per the germline V gene, CDR1 is MNHGY and CDR2 is SAAAGT. Written as DNA, the CDR3 is TGTGCCAGCAGCCTAGGGACAGGGAAGAGCAATCAGCCCCAGCATTTT. Encoded protein: CASSLGTGKSNQPQHF.

This clonotype was counted between two and nine times. The chain employs TRBV30 and TRBJ1-2, with a possible D match to TRBD1 (5 bases). Trimming took 1 base from V and 4 from J, leaving 10 bases between them. The CDR3 consists of 13 residues. Germline assignment: CDR1 GTSNPN and CDR2 SVGIG (reference sequence). DNA of the CDR3: TGTGCCTGGAGTGGACAGTTTCTCTATGGCTACACCTTC. Its protein product is CAWSGQFLYGYTF.

The CDR3 loop is CTHISRTGDTEAFF. For the CDR3, the DNA is TGCACCCATATTTCTCGAACAGGGGACACTGAAGCTTTCTTT. The V and J genes are TRBV29-1 and TRBJ1-1, with 7 bases fitting TRBD1. Germline V gives CDR1 SQVTM, CDR2 ANQGSEA. The CDR3 is 14 residues long.

The chain joins TRBV29-1 to TRBJ1-1, with 12 bases matching TRBD1. Germline V gives CDR1 SQVTM, CDR2 ANQGSEA. The ends lost 5 bases at V and 7 bases at J; junction bases unmatched: 8. The CDR3 sequence is 14 residues long. The CDR3 sequence is CSVQAGQGASEAFF. The CDR3 DNA follows: TGCAGCGTTCAAGCGGGACAGGGGGCAAGTGAAGCTTTCTTT.

CDR3 in DNA: TGTGCCAGCACCAGCAGGGTAGGGCATCAGCCCCAGCATTTT. Protein: CASTSRVGHQPQHF. V is TRBV6-2 or TRBV6-3 and J is TRBJ1-5; perhaps TRBD1 as D (5 bases). CDR3 size: 14 residues. The germline gives CDR1 MNHEY, CDR2 SVGEGT. V lost 7 bases, J lost 5 bases, and 15 bases lay in between.

The gene calls are TRBV7-9 and TRBJ1-1; TRBD1 matches 9 bases. CDR1 is SEHNR, CDR2 FQNEAQ, per germline (reference sequence). This CDR3 contains 16 residues. V shed 4 bases, J shed 4 bases, and the junction held 10 bases outside the gene matches. CDR3 nucleotides: TGTGCCAGCAGCTCCCCCCGGGACAGGGTTGCCACTGAAGCTTTCTTT. This encodes CASSSPRDRVATEAFF.

The chain employs TRBV14 and TRBJ2-1, with unresolved D. Germline V gene data show CDR1 as SGHDN and CDR2 as FVKESK. This CDR3 is 13 amino acids long. Trimming took 1 base from V and 10 from J, leaving 11 bases between them. In DNA, the CDR3 is TGTGCCAGCAGCCAAGTTGACGGCTCGGAGCAGTTCTTC. It translates to CASSQVDGSEQFF. The whole variable domain, filled in from reference TRBV14 and TRBJ2-1, reads EAGVTQFPSHSVIEKGQTVTLRCDPISGHDNLYWYRRVMGKEIKFLLHFVKESKQDESGMPNNRFLAERTGGTYSTLKVQPAELEDSGVYFCASSQVDGSEQFFGPGTRLTVL.

The chain couples TRBV11-2 to TRBJ2-1; 13 bases match TRBD2. V lost 6 bases and J lost 2; bases outside the gene matches: 10. The CDR3 is made up of 18 amino acids. CDR1 is SGHAT and CDR2 is FQNNGV in the germline V gene. The CDR3 reads CASSSGLAGVLTYNEQFF. The CDR3 DNA is TGTGCCAGCAGTTCAGGACTAGCGGGAGTTCTGACCTACAATGAGCAGTTCTTC.

This clonotype appeared a few times. The chain uses TRBV20-1 and TRBJ2-1; D gene unclear. The CDR3 loop spans 14 amino acids. Germline V gene data show CDR1 as DFQATT and CDR2 as SNEGSKA (reference sequence). The germline V and J ends were trimmed by 3 bases and 0 bases, with 9 bases remaining between them. DNA for the CDR3: TGCAGTGCTAGGCTTCCGAACTCCTACAATGAGCAGTTCTTC. It specifies CSARLPNSYNEQFF.

This clonotype occurred a few times. The V gene is TRBV5-1, the J gene TRBJ1-1, with D tentatively TRBD1 (6 bases). CDR3 length equals 14 residues. The ends were cut back, 6 bases at V and 1 base at J, with 13 bases in the middle. The germline CDR1 and CDR2 sequences are SGHRS and YFSETQ. This CDR3 is CASNTGQPNTEAFF. The CDR3 DNA reads as TGCGCCAGCAACACCGGACAGCCGAACACTGAAGCTTTCTTT.

This rearrangement joins TRBV4-2 to TRBJ2-2; D remains unclear. Trimming pared 0 bases from V and 7 bases from J, leaving 12 bases between. CDR1 is LGHNA and CDR2 is YNFKEQ in the germline V gene. The CDR3 runs to 15 residues. CDR3 in amino acids: CASSQDVGRHGELFF. CDR3 DNA: TGTGCCAGCAGCCAAGATGTAGGCAGGCACGGGGAGCTGTTTTTT.

As to this clonotype: A read error is possible here, since a much larger clone lies one base away. This chain uses TRBV12-3 or TRBV12-4 with TRBJ2-1; 10 bases fit TRBD2. The end of the DNA aligns better with TRBJ2-7, so the J call may be wrong. The CDR3 sequence is 17 residues long. Here the CDR3 reads CASSNLGSGGPYNEQYF. The CDR3 coding sequence is TGTGCCAGCAGTAACCTAGGTAGCGGGGGGCCCTACAATGAGCAGTACTTC.

J is TRBJ2-1 and V is TRBV6-5, with D tentatively TRBD2 (6 bases). The V end was cut by 8 bases, the J end by 7 bases, with 9 bases between. This CDR3 region has 11 residues. Germline CDR1 is MNHEY and CDR2 is SVGAGI. The CDR3 loop reads CASGTRNEQFF. CDR3 sequence (DNA): TGTGCCAGCGGGACTCGAAATGAGCAGTTCTTC.

In this sample, this clonotype turned up a few times. J is TRBJ1-1 and V is TRBV7-8; no clear D gene. Germline V gene data show CDR1 as SGHVS and CDR2 as FQNEAQ. This CDR3 region has 14 residues. V shed 0 bases and J shed 0 bases, with 5 bases lying between them. The CDR3 loop is CASSLASVNTEAFF. The CDR3 DNA follows: TGTGCCAGCAGCTTAGCGTCGGTGAACACTGAAGCTTTCTTT.

This clonotype has just a few counts. CDR3 sequence: CASSQVSQGWETQYF. In DNA form, the CDR3 reads TGCGCCAGCAGCCAAGTTAGCCAGGGGTGGGAGACCCAGTACTTC. The genes are TRBV4-1 and TRBJ2-5; perhaps TRBD1 as D (6 bases). Trimming took 1 base from V and 5 from J, leaving 14 bases between them. Germline lookup yields CDR1 MGHRA and CDR2 YSYEKL. The CDR3 runs to 15 residues.